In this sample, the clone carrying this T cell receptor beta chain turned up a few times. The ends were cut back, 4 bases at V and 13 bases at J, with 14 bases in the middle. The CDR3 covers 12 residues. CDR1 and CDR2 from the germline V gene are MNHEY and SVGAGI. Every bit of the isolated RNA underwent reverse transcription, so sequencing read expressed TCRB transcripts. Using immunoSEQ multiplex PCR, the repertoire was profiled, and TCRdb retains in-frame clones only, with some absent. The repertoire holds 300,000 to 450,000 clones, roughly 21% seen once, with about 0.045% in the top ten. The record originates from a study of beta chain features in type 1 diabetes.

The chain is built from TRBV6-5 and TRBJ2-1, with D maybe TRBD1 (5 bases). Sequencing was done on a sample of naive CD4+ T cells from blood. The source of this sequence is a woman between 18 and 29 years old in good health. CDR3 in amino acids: CASSSTERYQFF. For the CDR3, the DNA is TGTGCCAGCAGTTCGACAGAAAGATACCAGTTCTTC.